This entry lists 31 T cell receptor beta chains sequenced from one sample in a study of shared clonotypes between healthy human individuals. Assay: immunoSEQ multiplex PCR; the TCRdb copy retains only in-frame clones and omits some. This sample has about 1 million clones, with under 80% found just once. The sequencing input was memory CD4+ T cells sorted from blood. The subset denotes: CD45RA-negative fraction. The receptors stem from a man between 18 and 29 years old in good health.

A word on this clone: This sample includes further DNA sequences coding for the same CDR3. This rearrangement joins TRBV15 to TRBJ1-5, with D tentatively TRBD1 (5 bases). In germline, CDR1 is LNHNV, CDR2 YYDKDF (reference sequence). The CDR3 spans 15 residues. V lost 0 bases and J lost 3, with 9 bases in between. The CDR3 reads CATSRDGRANQPQHF. CDR3 nucleotides: TGTGCCACCAGCAGAGATGGCAGGGCCAATCAGCCCCAGCATTTT.

This sequence joins TRBV6-5 and TRBJ1-6; D is unclear. Germline V gives CDR1 MNHEY, CDR2 SVGAGI. Trimming pared 2 bases from V and 6 bases from J, leaving 8 bases between. The CDR3 extends over 14 amino acids. The chain's CDR3 is CASSYRAPNSPLHF. The CDR3 DNA reads TGTGCCAGCAGTTACAGGGCTCCTAATTCACCCCTCCACTTT.

The rearrangement uses TRBV7-2 and TRBJ2-7; perhaps D is TRBD1 or TRBD2 (6 bases each). Deletions cut 3 bases from V and 5 bases from J, with 20 bases between. The germline CDR1 and CDR2 sequences are SGHTA and FQGNSA. This CDR3 has 16 residues. CDR3 nucleotide sequence: TGTGCCAGCAGCTTGGGCCCTGGGGGCGGGATCAACGAGCAGTACTTC. Protein: CASSLGPGGGINEQYF.

In nucleotides, the CDR3 is TGTGCCAGCAGCCCAGAGGTCGTGCGATATGGCTACACCTTC. This gives the protein CASSPEVVRYGYTF. V and J are TRBV11-2 and TRBJ1-2; D gene uncertain. The V gene's germline CDR1 is SGHAT and CDR2 FQNNGV. This CDR3 is built from 14 residues. Trimming cost V 5 bases and J 5 bases, with 15 bases left between them.

CDR3 amino acids: CASTGGAGGPEGETQYF. The CDR3 bases are TGTGCCAGCACCGGAGGAGCGGGGGGGCCCGAAGGAGAGACCCAGTACTTC. V gene TRBV2 combines with J gene TRBJ2-5; 10 bases are shared with TRBD2. The CDR3 contains 17 residues. CDR1 is SNHLY, CDR2 FYNNEI, per germline. The V gene end was trimmed by 7 bases and the J gene end by 4 bases; junction bases not matched to a gene: 15.

V usage is TRBV7-9 and J usage is TRBJ2-7; 10 bases are a match to TRBD1. V gave up 6 bases and J gave up 1 base; unmatched junction bases: 3. This CDR3 has 14 residues. Germline CDR1 and CDR2: SEHNR and FQNEAQ (reference sequence). CDR3 DNA sequence: TGTGCCAGCAGTCGACAGGGGGCATCCTACGAGCAGTACTTC. This codes for CASSRQGASYEQYF.

The chain couples TRBV7-2 to TRBJ2-2, with D possibly being TRBD1 (5 bases). CDR3 length: 15 amino acids. In germline, CDR1 is SGHTA, CDR2 FQGNSA. V shed 1 base and J shed 6 bases, with 12 bases lying between them. The CDR3 DNA reads TGTGCCAGCAGCTTAGGGCTAGGGGCTGCCGGGGAGCTGTTTTTT. It codes for CASSLGLGAAGELFF.

This clone was recorded once. This sample also contains other DNA sequences that code for the same CDR3. The chain employs TRBV28 and TRBJ2-7; D not certain. Germline assignment: CDR1 MDHEN and CDR2 SYDVKM. Trimming took off 11 bases at V and 0 bases at J, with 5 bases between the two ends. This CDR3 is built from 10 residues. The CDR3 DNA follows: TGTGCCTCGCGCTCCTACGAGCAGTACTTC. Encoded protein: CASRSYEQYF.

The chain combines TRBV28 with TRBJ2-5; 7 nucleotides line up with TRBD2. Germline V gives CDR1 MDHEN, CDR2 SYDVKM. V lost 2 bases to trimming and J lost 1 base; unmatched junction nucleotides: 4. This CDR3 is built from 15 residues. The CDR3 DNA sequence: TGTGCCAGCAGTTTACAGGGCGGGGGCCAAGAGACCCAGTACTTC. Translated: CASSLQGGGQETQYF.

The J gene is TRBJ1-2, the V gene TRBV30; 7 nucleotides match TRBD1. The ends lost 0 bases at V and 4 bases at J; junction bases unmatched: 2. The V gene's germline CDR1 is GTSNPN and CDR2 SVGIG (reference sequence). This CDR3 comprises 13 residues. The CDR3 bases are TGTGCCTGGAGTGTGGACAGGCTCTATGGCTACACCTTC. Residues: CAWSVDRLYGYTF. The complete variable domain, with remaining parts taken from reference TRBV30 and TRBJ1-2, reads SQTIHQWPATLVQPVGSPLSLECTVEGTSNPNLYWYRQAAGRGLQLLFYSVGIGQISSEVPQNLSASRPQDRQFILSSKKLLLSDSGFYLCAWSVDRLYGYTFGSGTRLTVV.

The chain recombines TRBV19 with TRBJ1-2; 7 bases are shared with TRBD1. The CDR3 is 15 amino acids. The V gene's germline CDR1 is LNHDA and CDR2 SQIVND (reference sequence). The ends lost 6 bases at V and 0 bases at J; junction bases unmatched: 7. The CDR3 DNA is TGTGCCAGTAGAAAGCAGGGGGAAGCTAACTATGGCTACACCTTC. Amino acids: CASRKQGEANYGYTF.

The genes are TRBV7-8 and TRBJ2-2; 8 bases align to TRBD1. With V trimmed by 2 bases and J by 2 bases, 10 bases remained unmatched. The V gene's germline CDR1 is SGHVS and CDR2 FQNEAQ. The CDR3 runs to 18 residues. CDR3 sequence reads: CASSLRVGQGGNTGELFF. As DNA, the CDR3 is TGTGCCAGCAGCTTACGGGTAGGACAGGGTGGAAACACCGGGGAGCTGTTTTTT.

This rearrangement joins TRBV7-2 to TRBJ1-1; no definite D call. Between the trimmed V and J ends, which lost 1 base and 7 bases, there was a span of 10 bases. Germline lookup yields CDR1 SGHTA and CDR2 FQGNSA. This CDR3 has 13 amino acids. This CDR3 reads CASSLVGSYEAFF. CDR3 coding DNA: TGTGCCAGCAGCTTAGTCGGCAGCTATGAAGCTTTCTTT.

This clone was found a few times. The CDR3 DNA reads TGTGCCAGCAGTAATGTGGGGCAGACGGATTGGTACTTC. This codes for CASSNVGQTDWYF. The chain carries TRBV7-8 and TRBJ2-5, with D maybe TRBD1 (5 bases). The CDR3 sequence is 13 residues long. The V and J ends lost 6 bases and 13 bases respectively, with 21 bases between them. Germline values: CDR1 SGHVS, CDR2 FQNEAQ.

The V and J genes are TRBV18 and TRBJ1-6, with 10 positions matching TRBD1. V trimming: 2 bases; J trimming: 0 bases; junction bases outside the gene matches: 4. Per germline, CDR1 KGHSH and CDR2 LQKENI. The CDR3 is 18 residues long. CDR3 in DNA: TGTGCCAGCTCACCAAGGGGACAGGGGAGCTCCTATAATTCACCCCTCCACTTT. This encodes CASSPRGQGSSYNSPLHF.

This sequence joins TRBV10-3 and TRBJ2-1; D not resolved. V was clipped by 4 bases and J by 0 bases, with 10 bases between them. The germline CDR1 and CDR2 sequences are ENHRY and SYGVKD. The CDR3 is 15 residues long. Written as DNA, the CDR3 is TGTGCCATCAGTGGGAAGTATAGCTCCTACAATGAGCAGTTCTTC. Protein: CAISGKYSSYNEQFF.

V and J are TRBV11-2 and TRBJ2-1, with 11 bases identical to TRBD2. V shed 1 base, J shed 9 bases, and the junction held 8 bases outside the gene matches. This CDR3 spans 16 amino acids. CDR1 is SGHAT, CDR2 FQNNGV, per germline. CDR3 DNA sequence: TGTGCCAGCAGCTTAGGATTTAGCGGGAGGGTCCGTGAGCAGTTCTTC. Translation gives CASSLGFSGRVREQFF.

J is TRBJ2-3 and V is TRBV10-3; D uncertain. This CDR3 region has 11 residues. Germline CDR1 is ENHRY and CDR2 is SYGVKD. The V and J ends lost 8 bases and 0 bases respectively, with 3 bases between them. CDR3 sequence: CAIASTDTQYF. DNA of the CDR3: TGTGCCATCGCGAGCACAGATACGCAGTATTTT.

This clone has a handful of counts. For the CDR3, the DNA is TGTGCCAGCAGTTTCTCCGGGGGCGGGAATCAGCCCCAGCATTTT. It codes for CASSFSGGGNQPQHF. The chain couples TRBV28 to TRBJ1-5; weak D call: TRBD1 (6 bases). The CDR3 has 15 amino acids. Trimming took off 3 bases at V and 4 bases at J, with 13 bases between the two ends. The germline V gene has CDR1 MDHEN and CDR2 SYDVKM.

The V and J genes are TRBV5-1 and TRBJ1-2; TRBD1 agrees at 12 bases. The CDR3 length is 16 residues. V lost 1 base to trimming and J lost 7 bases; unmatched junction nucleotides: 8. CDR1 and CDR2 from the germline V gene are SGHRS and YFSETQ. The CDR3 DNA is TGCGCCAGCAGCTTGCCCGGGACAGGGGGCGAGGGTGGCTACACCTTC. Residues: CASSLPGTGGEGGYTF.

This chain uses TRBV7-9 with TRBJ2-7, with 9 bases identical to TRBD1. CDR1 is SEHNR, CDR2 FQNEAQ, per germline (reference sequence). The trim removed 5 bases at V and 1 base at J, leaving 9 bases unmatched. This CDR3 comprises 16 residues. CDR3 coding DNA: TGTGCCAGCAGCGCGTGGGGACAGGGCGGATCCTACGAGCAGTACTTC. It encodes CASSAWGQGGSYEQYF.

The rearrangement joins TRBV10-3 to TRBJ1-5; D ambiguous. Germline assignment: CDR1 ENHRY and CDR2 SYGVKD. The CDR3 totals 14 residues. V was shortened by 3 bases and J by 3 bases, with 9 bases between the two germline ends. The CDR3 sequence is CAISESGFNQPQHF. The CDR3 nucleotides are TGTGCCATCAGTGAATCGGGCTTCAATCAGCCCCAGCATTTT.

The chain has TRBV13 and TRBJ1-1; D not certain. The length of the CDR3 is 15 residues. The ends were cut back, 5 bases at V and 1 base at J, with 14 bases in the middle. CDR1 is PRHDT and CDR2 is FYEKMQ in the germline V gene (reference sequence). In nucleotides, the CDR3 is TGTGCCAGCAGCCCCGTGGGCGGACGGAACACTGAAGCTTTCTTT. Its translation: CASSPVGGRNTEAFF.

On this clone itself: The identical CDR3 is also encoded by other nucleotide sequences in the sample. The rearrangement uses TRBV18 and TRBJ1-2; the D is unclear. The CDR3 totals 13 residues. In germline, CDR1 is KGHSH, CDR2 LQKENI. V gave up 3 bases and J gave up 5 bases, with 10 bases separating them. The CDR3 sequence is CASSPETVYGYTF. The CDR3 coding sequence is TGTGCCAGCTCACCTGAAACTGTATATGGCTACACCTTC.

This rearrangement joins TRBV2 to TRBJ1-1; the D is unclear. The V gene's germline CDR1 is SNHLY and CDR2 FYNNEI. The CDR3 contains 14 residues. The V gene lost 6 bases and the J gene lost 4 bases, with 15 bases spanning the gap. CDR3 in amino acids: CASRGSLLGTEAFF. The CDR3 DNA sequence: TGTGCCAGCAGGGGGTCGTTGTTGGGCACTGAAGCTTTCTTT.

The J gene is TRBJ1-4, the V gene TRBV28; possibly TRBD1 for D (5 bases). V lost 2 bases and J 3 bases, leaving 19 bases between the germline ends. The length of the CDR3 is 18 residues. Germline CDR1 and CDR2: MDHEN and SYDVKM. DNA of the CDR3: TGTGCCAGCAGTTTACCTCGTGGTGGGGCAGGTGCTAATGAAAAACTGTTTTTT. This translates into CASSLPRGGAGANEKLFF.

The chain couples TRBV4-1 to TRBJ2-7, with D unclear. The CDR3 totals 16 residues. In germline, CDR1 is MGHRA, CDR2 YSYEKL. Trimming shortened V by 0 bases and J by 3 bases, and 15 bases separated the two germline ends. The CDR3 sequence: CASSQDGSIGHYEQYF. CDR3 nucleotides: TGCGCCAGCAGCCAAGATGGCTCCATAGGGCACTACGAGCAGTACTTC.

A single count supports this clone. The chain uses TRBV9 and TRBJ2-6, with D unclear. Germline CDR1 reads SGDLS; CDR2 reads YYNGEE. The CDR3 is 16 residues long. Trimming cost V 0 bases and J 1 base, with 8 bases left between them. CDR3 region: CASSVVWGSGANVLTF. The CDR3 coding sequence is TGTGCCAGCAGCGTAGTGTGGGGTTCTGGGGCCAACGTCCTGACTTTC.

This clone came up once. The germline gene is not matched at one end of the junction; a read error may be the cause. The gene calls are TRBV7-7 and TRBJ2-2, with D unclear. Germline CDR1 and CDR2: SSHAT and FNYEAQ (reference sequence). CDR3 length equals 14 residues. The CDR3 sequence: CASSLKLNTGELFF. The CDR3 DNA is TGTGCTAGCAGCTTAAAGCTCAACACCGGGGAGCTGTTTTTT.

This clone was observed a few times. This sequence joins TRBV4-3 and TRBJ1-1; 7 positions agree with TRBD1. CDR1 is LGHNA and CDR2 is YSLEER in the germline V gene. V lost 2 bases and J lost 11; bases outside the gene matches: 8. There are 13 residues in the CDR3. The CDR3 nucleotides are TGCGCCAGCAGCCAATTGCAGGGGGTGGGTGCTTTCTTT. This translates into CASSQLQGVGAFF.

DNA for the CDR3: TGTGCCAGCAGTGATAGGGTGGGAAGCACAGATACGCAGTATTTT. This encodes CASSDRVGSTDTQYF. This sequence joins TRBV2 and TRBJ2-3; D remains ambiguous. CDR3 size: 15 residues. V was cut by 3 bases and J by 0 bases, with 10 bases left in between. Per the germline V gene, CDR1 is SNHLY and CDR2 is FYNNEI.